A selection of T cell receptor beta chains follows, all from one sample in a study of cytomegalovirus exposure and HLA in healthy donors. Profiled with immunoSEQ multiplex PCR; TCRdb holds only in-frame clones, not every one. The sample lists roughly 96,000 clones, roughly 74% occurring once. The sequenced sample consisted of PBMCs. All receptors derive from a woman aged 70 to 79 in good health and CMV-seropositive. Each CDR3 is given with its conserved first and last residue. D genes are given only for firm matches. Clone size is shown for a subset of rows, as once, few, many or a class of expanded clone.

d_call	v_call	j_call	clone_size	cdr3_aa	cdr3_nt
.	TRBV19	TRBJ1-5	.	CASSNPGRNNQPQHF	TGTGCCAGTAGTAACCCAGGCCGAAACAATCAGCCCCAGCATTTT
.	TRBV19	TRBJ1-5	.	CASSSRSNQPQHF	TGTGCCAGTAGTAGCAGGAGCAATCAGCCCCAGCATTTT
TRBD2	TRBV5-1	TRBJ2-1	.	CASSLAGLAGSNEQFF	TGCGCCAGCAGCTTAGCCGGACTAGCGGGCTCCAATGAGCAGTTCTTC
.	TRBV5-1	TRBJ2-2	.	CASSPAGGNTGELFF	TGCGCCAGCAGTCCTGCCGGGGGGAACACCGGGGAGCTGTTTTTT
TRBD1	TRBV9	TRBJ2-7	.	CASSVGQSPYEQYF	TGTGCCAGCAGCGTGGGACAGTCCCCCTACGAGCAGTACTTC
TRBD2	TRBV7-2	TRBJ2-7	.	CASSLVSGGGSYEQYF	TGTGCCAGCAGCTTAGTTAGTGGCGGGGGCTCCTACGAGCAGTACTTC
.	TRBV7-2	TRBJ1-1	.	CASSPSLNTEAFF	TGTGCCAGCTCCCCCAGTTTGAACACTGAAGCTTTCTTT
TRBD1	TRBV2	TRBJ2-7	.	CASRNPTGTSYEQYF	TGTGCCAGCAGGAACCCGACAGGGACCTCCTACGAGCAGTACTTC
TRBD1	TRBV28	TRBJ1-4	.	CASSSPGQGTLMEEKLFF	TGTGCCAGCAGTTCACCGGGACAGGGTACCTTGATGGAGGAAAAACTGTTTTTT
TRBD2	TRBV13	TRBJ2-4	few	CASSSRLAGGGNIQYF	TGTGCCAGCAGCTCGAGGCTAGCGGGGGGAGGAAACATTCAGTACTTC
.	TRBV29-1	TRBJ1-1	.	CSVHGQMNTEAFF	TGCAGCGTTCATGGACAGATGAACACTGAAGCTTTCTTT
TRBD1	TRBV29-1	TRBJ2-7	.	CSVSRGPSYEQYF	TGCAGCGTTTCTAGGGGGCCCTCCTACGAGCAGTACTTC
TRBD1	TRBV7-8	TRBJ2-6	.	CASSLRGTGFSGANVLTF	TGTGCCAGCAGCTTAAGGGGGACAGGTTTCTCTGGGGCCAACGTCCTGACTTTC
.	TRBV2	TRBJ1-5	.	CASSESPPGQPQHF	TGTGCCAGCAGTGAAAGCCCCCCCGGGCAGCCCCAGCATTTT
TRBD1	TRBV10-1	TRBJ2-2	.	CASSPGGARDTGELFF	TGCGCCAGCAGTCCAGGGGGAGCACGGGACACCGGGGAGCTGTTTTTT
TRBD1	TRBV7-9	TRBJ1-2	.	CASSLLQGAYYGYTF	TGTGCCAGCAGCTTGCTACAGGGGGCTTACTATGGCTACACCTTC
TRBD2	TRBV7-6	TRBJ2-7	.	CASSLKKTSGVSYEQYF	TGTGCCAGCAGCTTAAAGAAGACTAGCGGGGTCTCCTACGAGCAGTACTTC
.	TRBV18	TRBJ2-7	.	CASSPTTYYEQYF	TGTGCCAGCTCACCAACGACTTACTACGAGCAGTACTTC
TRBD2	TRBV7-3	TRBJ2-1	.	CASSRGLAGNNEQFF	TGTGCCAGCAGCCGGGGACTAGCGGGGAACAATGAGCAGTTCTTC
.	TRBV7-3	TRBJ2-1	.	CASSWAGGPGEQFF	TGTGCCAGCAGCTGGGCAGGAGGGCCAGGTGAGCAGTTCTTC
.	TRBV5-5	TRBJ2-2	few	CASSLVIGVNTGELFF	TGTGCCAGCAGCTTGGTCATCGGGGTAAACACCGGGGAGCTGTTTTTT
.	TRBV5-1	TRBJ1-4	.	CASNAGASNEKLFF	TGCGCCAGCAACGCAGGGGCGTCTAATGAAAAACTGTTTTTT
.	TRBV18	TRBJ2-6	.	CASSTGFSGANVLTF	TGTGCCAGCTCCACAGGGTTCTCTGGGGCCAACGTCCTGACTTTC
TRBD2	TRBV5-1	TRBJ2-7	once	CASSRPGLAGEGYEQYF	TGCGCCAGCAGCCGCCCGGGACTAGCGGGAGAGGGATACGAGCAGTACTTC
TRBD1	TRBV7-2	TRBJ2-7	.	CASSFYRGSYEQYF	TGTGCCAGCAGCTTCTACAGGGGCTCCTACGAGCAGTACTTC
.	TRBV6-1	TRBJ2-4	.	CASRLGGKNIQYF	TGTGCCAGCAGATTAGGAGGCAAAAACATTCAGTACTTC
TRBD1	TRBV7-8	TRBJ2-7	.	CASSLTTGDGEQYF	TGTGCCAGCAGCCTTACGACAGGGGATGGCGAGCAGTACTTC
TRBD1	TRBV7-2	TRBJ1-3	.	CASSPDRGPGNTIYF	TGTGCCAGCAGCCCGGACAGGGGCCCTGGAAACACCATATATTTT
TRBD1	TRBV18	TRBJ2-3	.	CASSDDRASTDTQYF	TGTGCCAGCTCAGACGACAGGGCCTCCACAGATACGCAGTATTTT
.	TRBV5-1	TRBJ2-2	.	CASSLANQGTGELFF	TGCGCCAGCAGCTTAGCCAACCAGGGCACCGGGGAGCTGTTTTTT
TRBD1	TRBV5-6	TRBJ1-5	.	CASSSPSADRFNQPQHF	TGTGCCAGCAGCTCCCCATCCGCGGACAGGTTCAATCAGCCCCAGCATTTT
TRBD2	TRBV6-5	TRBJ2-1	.	CASRKRESSYNEQFF	TGTGCCAGCAGAAAGCGGGAGTCCTCCTACAATGAGCAGTTCTTC
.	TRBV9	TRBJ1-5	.	CASSLRGSNQPQHF	TGTGCCAGCAGCCTCAGGGGTAGCAATCAGCCCCAGCATTTT
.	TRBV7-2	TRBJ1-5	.	CASSLVGGDNQPQHF	TGTGCCAGCAGCTTAGTTGGCGGGGACAATCAGCCCCAGCATTTT
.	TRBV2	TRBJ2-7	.	CASSGGQWGEQYF	TGTGCCAGCAGCGGAGGTCAGTGGGGCGAGCAGTACTTC
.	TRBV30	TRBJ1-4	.	CAWSVGTPTNEKLFF	TGTGCCTGGAGTGTGGGGACTCCAACTAATGAAAAACTGTTTTTT
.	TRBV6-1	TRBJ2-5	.	CASSQRAEETQYF	TGTGCCAGCAGCCAGAGGGCGGAAGAGACCCAGTACTTC
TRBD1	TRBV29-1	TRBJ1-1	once	CSVDRGQVNTEAFF	TGCAGCGTTGATCGAGGACAGGTTAACACTGAAGCTTTCTTT
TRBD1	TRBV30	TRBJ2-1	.	CAWRRTGPHNEQFF	TGTGCCTGGAGGCGGACAGGGCCCCACAATGAGCAGTTCTTC
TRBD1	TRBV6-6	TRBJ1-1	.	CASSSTGGAGPEAFF	TGTGCCAGCAGTTCGACAGGGGGCGCGGGGCCTGAAGCTTTCTTT
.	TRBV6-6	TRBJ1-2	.	CASRPLRTPTLYGYTF	TGTGCCAGCAGGCCTCTACGGACACCCACCCTCTATGGCTACACCTTC
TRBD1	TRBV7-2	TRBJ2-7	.	CASSRTGAYEQYF	TGTGCCAGCAGTCGGACAGGGGCCTACGAGCAGTACTTC
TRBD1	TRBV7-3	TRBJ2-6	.	CASRQTGGAFSSGANVLTF	TGTGCCAGCAGACAGACAGGGGGCGCTTTTAGCTCTGGGGCCAACGTCCTGACTTTC
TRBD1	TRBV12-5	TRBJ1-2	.	CASGLNRGANYGYTF	TGTGCTAGTGGTTTGAACAGGGGGGCAAACTATGGCTACACCTTC
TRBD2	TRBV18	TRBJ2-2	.	CASSPIIAGGRGTGELFF	TGTGCCAGCTCACCGATCATAGCGGGAGGACGGGGCACCGGGGAGCTGTTTTTT
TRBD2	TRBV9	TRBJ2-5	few	CASSASAGGQETQYF	TGTGCCAGCAGCGCCTCGGCGGGAGGTCAAGAGACCCAGTACTTC
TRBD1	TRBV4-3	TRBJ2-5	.	CASSQDGQGEETQYF	TGCGCCAGCAGCCAAGATGGGCAGGGGGAAGAGACCCAGTACTTC
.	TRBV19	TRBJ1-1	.	CASSIDGGNTEAFF	TGTGCCAGTAGTATAGACGGCGGGAACACTGAAGCTTTCTTT
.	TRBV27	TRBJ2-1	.	CASRSVAAYNEQFF	TGTGCCAGCAGGTCCGTAGCGGCCTACAATGAGCAGTTCTTC
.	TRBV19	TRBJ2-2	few	CASSEWASAGELFF	TGTGCCAGTAGTGAGTGGGCTAGCGCCGGGGAGCTGTTTTTT
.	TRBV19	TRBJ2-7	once	CASSRDKSYEQYF	TGTGCCAGTAGTAGGGACAAGTCCTACGAGCAGTACTTC
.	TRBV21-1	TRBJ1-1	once	CASSSGTEAFF	TGTGCCAGCAGCTCAGGGACTGAAGCTTTCTTT
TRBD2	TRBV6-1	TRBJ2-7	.	CASNVAGAREQYF	TGTGCCAGCAACGTGGCGGGAGCGAGGGAGCAGTACTTC
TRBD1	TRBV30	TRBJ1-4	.	CAWSPGQGSNEKLFF	TGTGCCTGGAGCCCGGGACAGGGCTCTAATGAAAAACTGTTTTTT
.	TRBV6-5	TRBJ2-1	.	CASTPASGTYNEQFF	TGTGCCAGCACCCCAGCAAGCGGAACCTACAATGAGCAGTTCTTC
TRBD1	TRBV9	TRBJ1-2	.	CASNQFSGTGGYTF	TGTGCCAGCAACCAGTTTTCCGGGACAGGGGGCTACACCTTC
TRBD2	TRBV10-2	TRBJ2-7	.	CASSERTSGSSPYYEQYF	TGCGCCAGCAGTGAGAGGACTAGCGGGAGTAGTCCCTACTACGAGCAGTACTTC